The 14 T cell receptor beta chains below all came from one sample that was sequenced in a study of CD4 and CD8 cells across lung adenocarcinoma regions. MiXCR, run by TCRdb on the PCR reads, gives a single entry per CDR3 protein. The data contain around 18,000 distinct CDR3 sequences, more than 45% of them singletons. Sequences were obtained from CD8+ T cells from the center of a lung tumor. The receptors derive from a female donor with lung adenocarcinoma. The CD4 and CD8 labels of this study may be unreliable.

This clonotype was seen once. An end of the junction does not agree with germline; a read error may underlie this. The chain has TRBV6-1 and TRBJ2-2, with 8 nucleotides matching TRBD2. The CDR3 runs to 15 residues. The V gene's germline CDR1 is MNHNS and CDR2 SASEGT. The chain's CDR3 is CASSEASGSTEELYF. Here the CDR3 DNA reads TGTGCCAGCAGTGAAGCGAGCGGGAGCACAGAGGAGCTGTATTTT.

This clonotype was counted only a few times. The chain uses TRBV6-5 and TRBJ2-1, with TRBD2 identical over 10 bases. The DNA matches TRBJ2-5 better at its end, which makes the J call doubtful. The germline V gene has CDR1 MNHEY and CDR2 SVGAGI. This CDR3 contains 16 residues. The CDR3 is CASSYSASGRGETQYF. The CDR3 DNA sequence: TGTGCCAGCAGTTACTCGGCTAGCGGGAGAGGAGAGACCCAGTACTTC.

This clonotype was observed at least ten times. This sequence joins TRBV6-2 or TRBV6-3 and TRBJ2-1; 11 positions agree with TRBD1. With the DNA end fitting TRBJ2-7 better, the J assignment may be wrong. CDR3 size: 16 residues. The germline V gene has CDR1 MNHEY and CDR2 SVGEGT. The CDR3 nucleotides read TGTGCCAGCACTGTGGGACAGGGGGGCCTAACCTACGAGCAGTACTTC. Its protein is CASTVGQGGLTYEQYF.

V is TRBV11-1 and J is TRBJ2-1; tentatively, D is TRBD2 (5 bases). Germline loops: CDR1 SGHAT, CDR2 FQDESV (reference sequence). The CDR3 contains 13 residues. The V end was cut by 6 bases, the J end by 8 bases, with 14 bases between. This chain's CDR3 is CASSPGVNHEQFF. Written as DNA, the CDR3 is TGTGCCAGCAGTCCCGGGGTAAACCATGAGCAGTTCTTC. Together with reference TRBV11-1 and TRBJ2-1, the CDR3 gives the full variable domain: EAEVAQSPRYKITEKSQAVAFWCDPISGHATLYWYRQILGQGPELLVQFQDESVVDDSQLPKDRFSAERLKGVDSTLKIQPAELGDSAMYLCASSPGVNHEQFFGPGTRLTVL.

This clonotype was counted many times. The chain links TRBV27 to TRBJ2-5, with 10 bases matching TRBD2. The J call is uncertain, as TRBJ2-7 better fits the DNA end. The CDR3 spans 13 residues. Germline V CDR1 and CDR2: MNHEY, SMNVEV (reference sequence). The CDR3 protein is CASTPAGGVEQYF. The CDR3 coding sequence is TGTGCCAGCACGCCAGCGGGAGGGGTCGAGCAGTACTTC.

About this clonotype: Germline and junction disagree at one end, which may indicate a read error. The genes are TRBV6-1 and TRBJ2-3; 11 bases line up with TRBD2. This CDR3 region has 16 residues. Per the germline V gene, CDR1 is MNHNS and CDR2 is SASEGT. The chain's CDR3 is CASSVLAGGPPDTQYF. The CDR3 DNA is TGTGCCAGCAGTGTGTTAGCGGGGGGGCCCCCAGATACCCAGTACTTT.

V is TRBV7-8 and J is TRBJ2-3; perhaps D is TRBD1 or TRBD2 (5 bases each). The germline gives CDR1 SGHVS, CDR2 FQNEAQ. There are 14 residues in the CDR3. V lost 5 bases and J lost 2, with 11 bases in between. In DNA, the CDR3 is TGTGCCAGCAGCCGGGGCTTCGTCACAGATACGCAGTATTTT. Translated, it gives CASSRGFVTDTQYF.

This clonotype was recorded a few times. The V call is TRBV4-1, the J call TRBJ2-1; TRBD2 is a possible D gene (5 bases). The CDR3 runs 16 residues. Germline loops: CDR1 MGHRA, CDR2 YSYEKL. Deletions cut 4 bases from V and 0 bases from J, with 13 bases between. As DNA, the CDR3 is TGCGCCAGCAGCCCTGAACTGGGGAGCTCCTACAATGAGCAGTTCTTC. This sequence encodes CASSPELGSSYNEQFF.

This clonotype was found many times. The V gene is TRBV11-2, the J gene TRBJ2-1; no clear D. The CDR3 contains 12 residues. V was clipped by 5 bases and J by 3 bases, with 5 bases between them. Germline V gives CDR1 SGHAT, CDR2 FQNNGV. The CDR3 reads CASSPNYNEQFF. In DNA, the CDR3 is TGTGCCAGCAGCCCGAACTACAATGAGCAGTTCTTC.

V and J are TRBV23-1 and TRBJ1-5, with a weak D call TRBD1 (6 bases). TRBV23-1 is sorted into the ORF group, with uncertain function. Deletions cut 0 bases from V and 4 bases from J, with 22 bases between. There are 19 residues in the CDR3. CDR3 sequence (DNA): TGCGCCAGCAGTCAATCCCATGGACAGCTCCCCAGAAGGAATCAGCCCCAGCATTTT. Amino acids: CASSQSHGQLPRRNQPQHF.

In its sample, this clonotype was seen a few times. The rearrangement uses TRBV7-6 and TRBJ1-1; D gene ambiguous. Trimming took 2 bases from V and 6 from J, leaving 10 bases between them. The CDR3 is made up of 13 amino acids. The germline V gene has CDR1 SGHVS and CDR2 FNYEAQ. CDR3 residues: CASSLNLVSEAFF. The CDR3, as DNA: TGTGCCAGCAGCTTAAATCTGGTGTCTGAAGCTTTCTTT.

On this clonotype: The junction shows a germline mismatch at one end, possibly a read error. The chain links TRBV25-1 to TRBJ2-3; D may be TRBD1 or TRBD2 (5 bases each). Germline lookup yields CDR1 MGHDK and CDR2 SYGVNS. The CDR3 runs 16 residues. The CDR3 protein is CASRGRGGCGPDTQYF. CDR3 nucleotides: TGTGCCAGCAGGGGACGGGGTGGCTGTGGCCCAGATACGCAGTACTTT.

Comment on this clonotype: The junction departs from germline at one end; a sequencing error may be responsible. V gene TRBV27 combines with J gene TRBJ2-3; D might be TRBD2 (6 bases). CDR1 and CDR2 from the germline V gene are MNHEY and SMNVEV (reference sequence). The CDR3 sequence is 16 residues long. The CDR3 DNA reads TGTGCCAGCAGCGCTTCGGGGGAATCTAGCACAGATACGCAGTATTTC. Amino acids: CASSASGESSTDTQYF.

The table lists this clonotype with many counts. The V gene is TRBV6-1, the J gene TRBJ1-5; the match to TRBD1 covers 8 bases. Germline trimming cut 3 bases from V and 6 bases from J; bases unmatched to any gene: 10. Germline CDR1 is MNHNS and CDR2 is SASEGT. The CDR3 contains 16 residues. The DNA for the CDR3 is TGTGCCAGCAGTGATTCACAGGGGGTAGGTGGTCAGCCCCAGCATTTT. Translating it yields CASSDSQGVGGQPQHF.